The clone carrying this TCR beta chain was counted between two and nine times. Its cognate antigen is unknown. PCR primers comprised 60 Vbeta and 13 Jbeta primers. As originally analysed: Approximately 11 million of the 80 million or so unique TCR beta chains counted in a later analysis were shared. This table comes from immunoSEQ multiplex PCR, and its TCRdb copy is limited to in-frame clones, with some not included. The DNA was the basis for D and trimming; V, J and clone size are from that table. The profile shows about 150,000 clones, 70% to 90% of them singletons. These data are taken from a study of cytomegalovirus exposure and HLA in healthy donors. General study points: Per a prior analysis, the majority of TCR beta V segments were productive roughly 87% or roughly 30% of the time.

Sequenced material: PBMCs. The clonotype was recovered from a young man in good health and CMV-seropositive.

The CDR3 DNA is TGCGCCAGCAGCCAAGTCGCGGGATTGAACACCGGGGAGCTGTTTTTT. This gives the protein CASSQVAGLNTGELFF. The chain carries TRBV4-3 and TRBJ2-2; D may be TRBD2 (6 bases). The germline V gene has CDR1 LGHNA and CDR2 YSLEER. The CDR3 consists of 16 residues. Trimming cost V 1 base and J 1 base, with 10 bases left between them.